This T cell receptor beta chain was sequenced for a study of shared clonotypes between healthy human individuals. A word on this clone: Its antigen is unidentified. The sample contains more than one DNA sequence encoding this CDR3.

Only in-frame clones appear in the TCRdb table, and some are missing; sequencing was by immunoSEQ multiplex PCR. The sample yields 2 million to 2.5 million clones, just over 90% seen once. Whole-study results and caveats: There were few donors, and this limited the genetic and exposure-history diversity represented. The expectation was that sequencing depth would affect clonotype sharing among donors.

The CDR3 spans 10 residues. Germline lookup yields CDR1 DFQATT and CDR2 SNEGSKA (reference sequence). Trimming cost V 6 bases and J 3 bases, with 4 bases left between them. The material sequenced was naive CD4+ T cells from PBMCs. The subset was: CD45RA+ positively selected. This clonotype originated in a man aged 18 to 29 in good health. Some clones in this sample may be carry-over from other donors' samples. This chain links TRBV20-1 with TRBJ2-3; D is undetermined. The CDR3 DNA is TGCAGTGCGATTACAGATACGCAGTATTTT. Encoded protein: CSAITDTQYF.